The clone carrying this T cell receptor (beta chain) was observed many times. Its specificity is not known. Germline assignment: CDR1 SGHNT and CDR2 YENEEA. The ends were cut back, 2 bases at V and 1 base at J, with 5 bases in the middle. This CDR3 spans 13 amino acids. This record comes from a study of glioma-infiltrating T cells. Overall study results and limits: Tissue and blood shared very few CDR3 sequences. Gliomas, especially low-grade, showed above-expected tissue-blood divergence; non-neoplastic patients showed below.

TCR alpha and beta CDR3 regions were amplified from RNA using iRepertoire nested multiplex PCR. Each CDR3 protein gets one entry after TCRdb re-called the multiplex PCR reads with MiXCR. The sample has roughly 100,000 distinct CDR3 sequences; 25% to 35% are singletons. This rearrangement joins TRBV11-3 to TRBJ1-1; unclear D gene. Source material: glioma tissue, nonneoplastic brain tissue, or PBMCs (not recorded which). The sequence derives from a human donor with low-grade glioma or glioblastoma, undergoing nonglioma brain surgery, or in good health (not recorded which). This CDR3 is CASSLWQNTEAFF. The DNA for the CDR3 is TGTGCCAGCAGCTTATGGCAGAACACTGAAGCTTTCTTT.